Below, 15 T cell receptor beta chains from the same sample are listed, as sequenced in a study of T and B cells in COVID-19 patients. TRB rearrangements were amplified by multiplex PCR with BIOMED2 TRB-A/B primers. TCRdb ran MiXCR on the multiplex PCR reads and lists one entry per CDR3 protein. The data hold around 11,000 distinct CDR3 sequences, with 30% observed a single time. From blood, 250-500 ng of genomic DNA served as TRB template. The sequencing sample was made of blood. These TCRs come from a human donor with active COVID-19.

The chain's CDR3 is CAWSRTANEKLFF. The CDR3 coding sequence is TGTGCCTGGAGTAGGACAGCTAATGAAAAACTGTTTTTT. This chain uses TRBV30 with TRBJ1-4; a possible D gene is TRBD1 (6 bases). The CDR3 spans 13 residues. V was cut by 2 bases and J by 3 bases, with 7 bases left in between. CDR1 is GTSNPN, CDR2 SVGIG, per germline (reference sequence). Complete variable domain (other parts from reference TRBV30 and TRBJ1-4): SQTIHQWPATLVQPVGSPLSLECTVEGTSNPNLYWYRQAAGRGLQLLFYSVGIGQISSEVPQNLSASRPQDRQFILSSKKLLLSDSGFYLCAWSRTANEKLFFGSGTQLSVL.

This clonotype qualifies as medium-sized. V is TRBV10-3 and J is TRBJ2-2; D gene uncertain. This CDR3 is 13 amino acids long. V was cut by 4 bases and J by 10 bases, with 13 bases left in between. Germline V gene lookup returns CDR1 ENHRY and CDR2 SYGVKD. Here the CDR3 reads CAISVRVAAELFF. In nucleotides, the CDR3 is TGTGCCATCAGTGTTCGGGTGGCCGCGGAGCTGTTTTTT.

This clonotype occurred once. This chain links TRBV20-1 with TRBJ2-7; D gene ambiguous. Trimming left V 5 bases short and J 0 bases short, with 14 bases between. The CDR3 consists of 14 residues. CDR1 DFQATT and CDR2 SNEGSKA come from the germline V gene (reference sequence). The CDR3 is CSAYPERTSYEQYF. CDR3 bases: TGCAGTGCTTACCCAGAGAGGACCTCCTACGAGCAGTACTTC.

This clonotype was detected once. The rearrangement links TRBV28 to TRBJ1-6; 7 bases are shared with TRBD1. The CDR3 extends over 15 amino acids. Looked up from germline, CDR1 is MDHEN and CDR2 is SYDVKM. V lost 4 bases to trimming and J lost 9 bases; unmatched junction nucleotides: 9. The DNA for the CDR3 is TGTGCCAGCAGTTCTGCCAGGGGGGCCGCTTCACCCCTCCACTTT. It translates to CASSSARGAASPLHF.

This clonotype was recorded a few times. The V and J genes are TRBV10-3 and TRBJ2-7; perhaps TRBD1 as D (6 bases). Trimming took off 4 bases at V and 1 base at J, with 14 bases between the two ends. This CDR3 comprises 15 residues. The V gene's germline CDR1 is ENHRY and CDR2 SYGVKD. CDR3 sequence reads: CAISGRQDTSYEQYF. CDR3 in DNA: TGTGCCATCAGTGGTCGACAGGATACTTCCTACGAGCAGTACTTC.

The chain uses TRBV12-3 or TRBV12-4 and TRBJ1-5, with no clear D. Trimming removed 3 bases at V and 0 bases at J, with 3 bases between. The CDR3 sequence is 13 residues long. The CDR3 sequence: CASSFVSNQPQHF. CDR3 coding DNA: TGTGCCAGCAGTTTCGTTAGCAATCAGCCCCAGCATTTT.

This clonotype qualifies as medium-sized. This chain uses TRBV6-5 with TRBJ2-3, with TRBD2 matching over 7 bases. Germline V gene data show CDR1 as MNHEY and CDR2 as SVGAGI. J gave up 2 bases and V 9 bases, and 11 bases lay outside the gene matches. The CDR3 is 15 residues long. The CDR3 DNA follows: TGTGCCAGTAATAGGGCTAGCGGTCTCACAGATACGCAGTATTTT. As protein: CASNRASGLTDTQYF.

This clonotype was counted between two and nine times. The chain employs TRBV7-9 and TRBJ1-1; tentative D call: TRBD1 (6 bases). V lost 3 bases to trimming and J lost 2 bases, with 10 bases between them. This CDR3 is built from 14 residues. Germline CDR1 and CDR2: SEHNR and FQNEAQ (reference sequence). This CDR3 is CASSFQQGNTEAFF. The CDR3 bases are TGTGCCAGCAGCTTCCAACAGGGAAACACTGAAGCTTTCTTT. The full variable domain, in which reference TRBV7-9 and TRBJ1-1 provide the parts outside the CDR3, is DTGVSQNPRHKITKRGQNVTFRCDPISEHNRLYWYRQTLGQGPEFLTYFQNEAQLEKSRLLSDRFSAERPKGSFSTLEIQRTEQGDSAMYLCASSFQQGNTEAFFGQGTRLTVV.

The DNA for the CDR3 is TGTGCCACCAGCAGAGGGCGGGCGGGGGCCGGGATAGATACGCAGTATTTT. It translates to CATSRGRAGAGIDTQYF. J is TRBJ2-3 and V is TRBV15; TRBD2 is a possible D gene (7 bases). The CDR3 totals 17 residues. Germline V lookup: CDR1 LNHNV, CDR2 YYDKDF (reference sequence). V lost 1 base and J 5 bases, leaving 19 bases between the germline ends.

V gene TRBV7-2 combines with J gene TRBJ1-3; D remains unclear. Between the trimmed V and J ends, which lost 1 base and 0 bases, there was a span of 10 bases. The CDR3 runs 16 residues. Germline V gene lookup returns CDR1 SGHTA and CDR2 FQGNSA. The CDR3, as DNA: TGTGCCAGCAGCTTAGTTCCAGAGATCTCTGGAAACACCATATATTTT. Its protein is CASSLVPEISGNTIYF.

In this sample, this clonotype is medium-sized. The chain recombines TRBV5-4 with TRBJ2-3; possible D gene TRBD2, 7 bases. From germline, CDR1 is SGHNT and CDR2 YYREEE (reference sequence). This CDR3 comprises 15 residues. The germline V and J ends were trimmed by 6 bases and 0 bases, with 14 bases remaining between them. CDR3 coding DNA: TGTGCCAGCACCCCGGGGGGCTTAAGCACAGATACGCAGTATTTT. It yields the protein CASTPGGLSTDTQYF.

In this sample, this clonotype is medium-sized (0.01 to 0.1%). The chain couples TRBV6-5 to TRBJ2-4; the match to TRBD2 covers 8 bases. The CDR3 loop spans 14 amino acids. V gave up 7 bases and J gave up 10 bases; unmatched junction bases: 12. Per germline, CDR1 MNHEY and CDR2 SVGAGI. CDR3 amino acids: CASTHRGGDRIQYF. The CDR3 region has the DNA TGTGCCAGCACCCACCGGGGGGGAGACAGAATTCAGTACTTC.

By its share, this clonotype is medium-sized. Written as DNA, the CDR3 is TGTGCCAGTATGGACCCGGGGGGGGAAGATGAAAAACTGTTTTTT. It codes for CASMDPGGEDEKLFF. The chain links TRBV19 to TRBJ1-4, with D tentatively TRBD1 (5 bases). Trimming cost V 7 bases and J 6 bases, with 18 bases left between them. Germline values: CDR1 LNHDA, CDR2 SQIVND (reference sequence). There are 15 residues in the CDR3.

The rearrangement links TRBV5-1 to TRBJ2-1, with D perhaps TRBD1 (6 bases). Germline values: CDR1 SGHRS, CDR2 YFSETQ. V gave up 3 bases and J gave up 6 bases, with 7 bases separating them. The CDR3 totals 12 residues. CDR3 region: CASSSQGNEQFF. DNA of the CDR3: TGCGCCAGCAGCTCACAGGGCAATGAGCAGTTCTTC.

The chain is built from TRBV18 and TRBJ2-1; TRBD1 aligns across 7 bases. CDR1 and CDR2 from the germline V gene are KGHSH and LQKENI. The length of the CDR3 is 15 residues. The ends lost 3 bases at V and 2 bases at J; junction bases unmatched: 4. CDR3 sequence (DNA): TGTGCCAGCTCACCGGGGCAGGGGGCCTACAATGAGCAGTTCTTC. This translates into CASSPGQGAYNEQFF.